This is a list of T cell receptor beta chains from one sample in a study of CD4+ T cells in melanoma. The table came from immunoSEQ multiplex PCR; TCRdb's copy has only in-frame clones and leaves some out. The sample consists of 90,000 to 130,000 clones, approximately 92% of them appearing once. The sequencing sample was made of peripheral blood. Receptor source: a human donor with melanoma. The CDR3 runs from the conserved cysteine through the conserved F or W. A D gene is named only where the DNA matches it firmly. Size is stated for part of the rows, as once, few or many counts, or as a class when the clone is expanded.

size	V	D	J	CDR3	DNA
NA	TRBV2	NA	TRBJ2-5	CASSSRDGGQETQYF	TGTGCCAGCAGTTCCCGGGATGGGGGCCAAGAGACCCAGTACTTC
NA	TRBV7-7	TRBD2	TRBJ2-1	CASSSGLAGGVNEQFF	TGTGCCAGCAGCTCTGGGCTAGCGGGGGGGGTCAATGAGCAGTTCTTC
NA	TRBV2	NA	TRBJ1-4	CASSRGFGEKLFF	TGTGCCAGCAGTCGCGGTTTCGGGGAAAAACTGTTTTTT
NA	TRBV7-2	NA	TRBJ2-3	CASSPQRRDTQYF	TGTGCCAGCAGCCCTCAGCGGAGAGATACGCAGTATTTT
NA	TRBV6-6	TRBD1	TRBJ2-7	CASSSQGVQTYEQYF	TGTGCCAGCAGTTCACAGGGGGTCCAAACCTACGAGCAGTACTTC
NA	TRBV19	NA	TRBJ2-7	CASSIDGGSYEQYF	TGTGCCAGTAGTATCGACGGGGGCTCCTACGAGCAGTACTTC
NA	TRBV7-2	NA	TRBJ2-7	CASSLAGIIGYEQYF	TGTGCCAGCAGCTTAGCGGGGATAATTGGCTACGAGCAGTACTTC
NA	TRBV7-3	TRBD1	TRBJ2-2	CASSPDRGRPELFF	TGTGCCAGCAGCCCCGACAGGGGGCGACCGGAGCTGTTTTTT
NA	TRBV2	NA	TRBJ1-6	CASSNTVRGNSPLHF	TGTGCCAGCAGTAATACAGTGAGGGGTAATTCACCCCTCCACTTT
NA	TRBV15	NA	TRBJ2-7	CATSRLGYEQYF	TGTGCCACCAGCAGATTGGGCTACGAGCAGTACTTC
once	TRBV4-2	NA	TRBJ2-7	CASSQGSARDRNEQYF	TGTGCCAGCAGCCAAGGATCGGCAAGGGATCGTAACGAGCAGTACTTC
NA	TRBV28	NA	TRBJ2-2	CATTQVGHANTGELFF	TGTGCCACAACCCAAGTAGGGCACGCGAACACCGGGGAGCTGTTTTTT
once	TRBV4-2	NA	TRBJ2-7	CASSQARTATYEQYF	TGTGCCAGCAGCCAAGCCAGGACGGCTACCTACGAGCAGTACTTC
NA	TRBV10-3	NA	TRBJ2-7	CAMSTRDEQYF	TGTGCCATGAGTACCAGGGACGAGCAGTACTTC
NA	TRBV4-3	NA	TRBJ2-2	CASSQDRTGNTGELFF	TGCGCCAGCAGCCAAGATCGGACGGGAAACACCGGGGAGCTGTTTTTT
NA	TRBV4-3	NA	TRBJ2-7	CASSQDVVGTSYEQYF	TGCGCCAGCAGCCAAGATGTAGTCGGAACCTCCTACGAGCAGTACTTC
NA	TRBV11-2	TRBD1	TRBJ1-3	CASSWDRVGNTIYF	TGTGCCAGCAGCTGGGACAGGGTTGGAAACACCATATATTTT
NA	TRBV6-1	TRBD1	TRBJ2-7	CASSESVTGVYEQYF	TGTGCCAGCAGTGAATCCGTTACAGGGGTATACGAGCAGTACTTC
NA	TRBV6-1	NA	TRBJ1-6	CASSSRQDSPLHF	TGTGCCAGCAGTAGCCGACAGGATTCACCCCTCCACTTT
NA	TRBV5-6	NA	TRBJ1-5	CASSSTEDQPQHF	TGTGCCAGCAGTTCGACAGAGGATCAGCCCCAGCATTTT
NA	TRBV5-1	NA	TRBJ2-5	CASSFSRETQYF	TGCGCCAGCAGCTTCTCGAGAGAGACCCAGTACTTC
NA	TRBV9	NA	TRBJ1-1	CASSVTEGLAFF	TGTGCCAGCAGCGTGACAGAGGGCTTAGCTTTCTTT
NA	TRBV11-2	TRBD1	TRBJ2-7	CASTGQVSYEQYF	TGTGCCAGCACCGGACAGGTGTCCTACGAGCAGTACTTC
once	TRBV18	TRBD1	TRBJ2-1	CASSPPVGGAYNEQFF	TGTGCCAGCTCACCCCCAGTAGGGGGCGCGTACAATGAGCAGTTCTTC
NA	TRBV20-1	NA	TRBJ2-3	CSAQWRGPQYF	TGCAGTGCTCAGTGGAGAGGCCCGCAGTATTTT
once	TRBV27	NA	TRBJ2-1	CAAGRLSYNEQFF	TGTGCCGCCGGCCGGCTGTCCTACAATGAGCAGTTCTTC
NA	TRBV6-1	NA	TRBJ2-1	CASRDPGDPSDEQFF	TGTGCCAGCAGAGACCCGGGGGATCCATCGGACGAGCAGTTCTTC
NA	TRBV15	NA	TRBJ2-7	CATSRDYGEREQYF	TGTGCCACCAGCAGAGATTATGGGGAACGCGAGCAGTACTTC
NA	TRBV5-8	NA	TRBJ2-7	CASRRRQTSYEQYF	TGTGCCAGCAGGAGGAGACAGACCAGCTACGAGCAGTACTTC
NA	TRBV5-5	TRBD2	TRBJ2-1	CASSLILAGGGDNEQFF	TGTGCCAGCAGCTTGATATTAGCGGGAGGTGGGGACAATGAGCAGTTCTTC
NA	TRBV29-1	TRBD2	TRBJ2-7	CSGTGGAGGPYEQYF	TGCAGCGGGACGGGGGGAGCGGGAGGACCCTACGAGCAGTACTTC
once	TRBV4-2	NA	TRBJ2-1	CASSSPNEQFF	TGTGCCAGCAGCTCCCCCAATGAGCAGTTCTTC
NA	TRBV2	NA	TRBJ1-1	CASSEGRDDTEAFF	TGTGCCAGCAGTGAGGGGCGGGACGACACTGAAGCTTTCTTT
NA	TRBV7-6	NA	TRBJ2-5	CASSLGPRDKGFETQYF	TGTGCCAGCAGCTTAGGCCCCCGGGACAAGGGGTTTGAGACCCAGTACTTC
NA	TRBV10-3	TRBD1	TRBJ1-1	CAISGQGRTEAFF	TGTGCCATCAGTGGACAGGGGAGGACTGAAGCTTTCTTT
NA	TRBV27	NA	TRBJ1-1	CASRPGTITEAFF	TGTGCCAGCAGACCCGGGACAATCACTGAAGCTTTCTTT
NA	TRBV6-1	NA	TRBJ2-1	CASSEGTASYNEQFF	TGTGCCAGCAGTGAAGGGACAGCCTCCTACAATGAGCAGTTCTTC
once	TRBV11-2	NA	TRBJ2-5	CASSSIIPRGRQETQYF	TGTGCCAGCAGCTCCATCATTCCGCGGGGCAGGCAAGAGACCCAGTACTTC
NA	TRBV7-7	TRBD1	TRBJ2-5	CASSLRTGLGTQYF	TGTGCCAGCAGCTTACGGACAGGGCTGGGGACCCAGTACTTC
NA	TRBV11-2	NA	TRBJ2-7	CASSLVVTPHQYF	TGTGCCAGCAGCTTAGTGGTTACTCCCCATCAGTACTTC
NA	TRBV9	NA	TRBJ2-2	CASSVDSYTGELFF	TGTGCCAGCAGCGTTGACAGCTACACCGGGGAGCTGTTTTTT